These 25 T cell receptor beta chains came from one sample sequenced in a study of identical twins. One entry per CDR3 protein, called by TCRdb with MiXCR from the 5' RACE reads. This table has roughly 700,000 distinct CDR3 sequences, approximately 9% appearing once. These same data were also listed under a study on yellow fever vaccine responses in identical twins.

Material: PBMCs. Every receptor here comes from a woman aged 18 to 35 in good health.

This clonotype appeared a few times. The chain links TRBV28 to TRBJ2-1; 11 nucleotides line up with TRBD2. The junction had 13 bases not matched to a gene; V was cut back by 6 bases and J by 0 bases. Germline V gives CDR1 MDHEN, CDR2 SYDVKM. The CDR3 sequence is 19 residues long. The CDR3 sequence is CASSPIAGGETGSYNEQFF. The DNA for the CDR3 is TGTGCCAGCAGCCCTATAGCGGGGGGGGAAACCGGCTCCTACAATGAGCAGTTCTTC. The full variable domain, its missing parts supplied by reference TRBV28 and TRBJ2-1, is DVKVTQSSRYLVKRTGEKVFLECVQDMDHENMFWYRQDPGLGLRLIYFSYDVKMKEKGDIPEGYSVSREKKERFSLILESASTNQTSMYLCASSPIAGGETGSYNEQFFGPGTRLTVL.

For this clonotype: This could be a read error, since a much larger clone is one nucleotide away. The chain recombines TRBV4-2 with TRBJ2-7; the D gene is possibly TRBD1 (6 bases). This CDR3 spans 15 amino acids. Trimming removed 1 base from V and 3 bases from J, with 13 bases in between. CDR1 is LGHNA and CDR2 is YNFKEQ in the germline V gene. CDR3 in DNA: TGTGCCAGCAGCCAAGTACACCGGGACAACTACGAGCAGTACTTC. Translating gives CASSQVHRDNYEQYF.

This clonotype was observed a few times. The chain uses TRBV20-1 and TRBJ2-4, with D possibly TRBD2 on 6 matching bases. CDR3 size: 12 residues. The germline V gene encodes CDR1 DFQATT and CDR2 SNEGSKA (reference sequence). The V and J ends lost 3 bases and 7 bases respectively, with 10 bases between them. The CDR3 DNA reads TGCAGTGCTAGGGACTACCCGAACATTCAGTACTTC. It translates to CSARDYPNIQYF.

This clonotype was counted between two and nine times. The CDR3 DNA sequence: TGCAGTGCTAGGGGAACAGGGGCCGGGGAGCTGTTTTTT. Its translation is CSARGTGAGELFF. V is TRBV20-1 and J is TRBJ2-2; 7 bases align to TRBD1. Trimming took 3 bases from V and 6 from J; bases not matched to a gene: 4. Per the germline V gene, CDR1 is DFQATT and CDR2 is SNEGSKA (reference sequence). The CDR3 covers 13 residues.

This clonotype occurred a few times. V usage is TRBV25-1 and J usage is TRBJ2-3, with D unresolved. The germline gives CDR1 MGHDK, CDR2 SYGVNS. The CDR3 consists of 13 residues. The V gene lost 4 bases and the J gene lost 9 bases, with 14 bases spanning the gap. DNA of the CDR3: TGTGCCAGCAGTGCCGATCGCCTGGGGACGCAGTATTTT. This sequence encodes CASSADRLGTQYF.

The J gene is TRBJ2-7, the V gene TRBV3-1, with TRBD2 matching over 14 bases. CDR3 length: 16 residues. In germline, CDR1 is LGHDT, CDR2 YNNKEL (reference sequence). V shed 5 bases, J shed 1 base, and the junction held 4 bases outside the gene matches. CDR3 amino acids: CASSFGLAGGSYEQYF. CDR3 nucleotides: TGTGCCAGCAGCTTCGGACTAGCGGGGGGTTCCTACGAGCAGTACTTC.

The sample holds many counts of this clonotype. The chain recombines TRBV28 with TRBJ2-5; no clear D gene. The V end was cut by 2 bases, the J end by 2 bases, with 3 bases between. This CDR3 region has 12 residues. Germline CDR1 is MDHEN and CDR2 is SYDVKM. This CDR3 is CASSLLQETQYF. The CDR3 coding sequence is TGTGCCAGCAGTTTACTACAAGAGACCCAGTACTTC.

The genes are TRBV7-2 and TRBJ2-7; D is undetermined. From germline, CDR1 is SGHTA and CDR2 FQGNSA. This CDR3 has 12 amino acids. The V end lost 3 bases, the J end lost 10 bases, and 13 bases lay between the germline ends. The CDR3 reads CASSFLGWNQYF. As DNA, the CDR3 is TGTGCCAGCAGCTTCCTAGGGTGGAATCAGTACTTC.

This CDR3 reads CASSSLAGGISGNEQFF. CDR3 in DNA: TGTGCCAGCAGTTCACTAGCGGGAGGGATCTCCGGCAATGAGCAGTTCTTC. This rearrangement joins TRBV27 to TRBJ2-1; TRBD2 aligns across 13 bases. Germline V gene data show CDR1 as MNHEY and CDR2 as SMNVEV (reference sequence). This CDR3 comprises 17 residues. J gave up 6 bases and V 4 bases, and 9 bases lay outside the gene matches.

This clonotype was recorded a few times. The chain joins TRBV6-2 or TRBV6-3 to TRBJ1-4, with D possibly being TRBD1 (5 bases). The ends were cut back, 2 bases at V and 0 bases at J, with 10 bases in the middle. Germline lookup yields CDR1 MNHEY and CDR2 SVGEGT. CDR3 length: 16 amino acids. As DNA, the CDR3 is TGTGCCAGCAGTTACAGAAGGGGTGCAACTAATGAAAAACTGTTTTTT. This gives the protein CASSYRRGATNEKLFF.

This clonotype has at least ten counts. The V gene is TRBV5-1, the J gene TRBJ1-5; 9 nucleotides align to TRBD1. V trimming: 7 bases; J trimming: 2 bases; junction bases outside the gene matches: 19. This CDR3 is 19 amino acids long. The germline V gene encodes CDR1 SGHRS and CDR2 YFSETQ. CDR3 in amino acids: CASDAAQGALGMGNQPQHF. As DNA, the CDR3 is TGCGCCAGCGACGCCGCACAGGGGGCGCTGGGTATGGGCAATCAGCCCCAGCATTTT.

The J gene is TRBJ1-1, the V gene TRBV20-1; D remains unclear. Germline V gene sequence: CDR1 DFQATT, CDR2 SNEGSKA (reference sequence). This CDR3 has 15 amino acids. The germline V and J ends were trimmed by 0 bases and 2 bases, with 13 bases remaining between them. The CDR3 region is CSARDPGRVNTEAFF. In DNA, the CDR3 is TGCAGTGCTAGAGATCCCGGAAGGGTCAACACTGAAGCTTTCTTT.

The chain has TRBV6-1 and TRBJ2-3; 7 positions agree with TRBD1. The V gene's germline CDR1 is MNHNS and CDR2 SASEGT. V lost 7 bases, J lost 1 base, and 8 bases stayed unmatched. The CDR3 is 15 amino acids. CDR3 residues: CASILLGGGTDTQYF. Written as DNA, the CDR3 is TGTGCCAGCATCCTACTAGGGGGCGGCACAGATACGCAGTATTTT.

This clonotype was seen ten or more times. The rearrangement links TRBV6-1 to TRBJ2-1; TRBD1 or TRBD2 may be the D gene (5 bases each). Trimming pared 5 bases from V and 4 bases from J, leaving 15 bases between. Germline assignment: CDR1 MNHNS and CDR2 SASEGT. The CDR3 consists of 15 residues. Here the CDR3 DNA reads TGTGCCAGCAGTAAGCCGGGACCACCTTACAATGAGCAGTTCTTC. Its protein product is CASSKPGPPYNEQFF.

The chain links TRBV18 to TRBJ2-1; TRBD2 aligns across 10 bases. The CDR3 runs 15 residues. Germline loops: CDR1 KGHSH, CDR2 LQKENI. Trimming removed 3 bases from V and 9 bases from J; junction bases left unmatched: 8. The CDR3 DNA reads TGTGCCAGCTCACCCCTTAGCGGGGGGCAAGGTGAGCAGTTCTTC. It specifies CASSPLSGGQGEQFF.

The chain employs TRBV4-2 and TRBJ1-2; 8 bases align to TRBD1. Trimming took 1 base from V and 3 from J; bases not matched to a gene: 4. CDR1 is LGHNA and CDR2 is YNFKEQ in the germline V gene. The CDR3 covers 15 residues. The CDR3 DNA is TGTGCCAGCAGCCAAGTCCAGGGGGCTGACTATGGCTACACCTTC. Its protein product is CASSQVQGADYGYTF.

This clonotype was seen at least ten times. The V call is TRBV28, the J call TRBJ2-1; D is perhaps TRBD1 (5 bases). CDR1 and CDR2 (germline): MDHEN, SYDVKM. The CDR3 sequence is 19 residues long. The V end lost 3 bases, the J end lost 3 bases, and 24 bases lay between the germline ends. The CDR3 sequence is CASSFPSSVVQGFYNEQFF. The CDR3, as DNA: TGTGCCAGCAGTTTTCCCTCCAGCGTGGTCCAGGGTTTCTACAATGAGCAGTTCTTC.

This clonotype was recorded a few times. The chain recombines TRBV11-1 with TRBJ2-3; TRBD2 aligns across 12 bases. The V segment lost 6 bases and the J segment 6 bases; nucleotides outside the gene matches: 16. Per the germline V gene, CDR1 is SGHAT and CDR2 is FQDESV (reference sequence). CDR3 size: 18 residues. CDR3 coding DNA: TGTGCCAGCAGTACCATTTCGTCTAGCGGGGGGGCTGGGGATACGCAGTATTTT. Amino acid sequence: CASSTISSSGGAGDTQYF.

There are many counts of this clonotype. The V and J genes are TRBV5-1 and TRBJ2-1; 7 bases align to TRBD1. Looked up from germline, CDR1 is SGHRS and CDR2 is YFSETQ. Germline trimming cut 4 bases from V and 4 bases from J; bases unmatched to any gene: 8. CDR3 length equals 15 residues. The CDR3 here is CASSRDRTFYNEQFF. CDR3 bases: TGCGCCAGCAGCCGGGACAGAACGTTTTACAATGAGCAGTTCTTC. The whole variable domain, remainder taken from reference TRBV5-1 and TRBJ2-1, is KAGVTQTPRYLIKTRGQQVTLSCSPISGHRSVSWYQQTPGQGLQFLFEYFSETQRNKGNFPGRFSGRQFSNSRSEMNVSTLELGDSALYLCASSRDRTFYNEQFFGPGTRLTVL.

The V call is TRBV6-1, the J call TRBJ2-1; D is possibly TRBD1 or TRBD2 (5 bases each). Germline loops: CDR1 MNHNS, CDR2 SASEGT. Trimming left V 5 bases short and J 6 bases short, with 29 bases between. The CDR3 runs 19 residues. In nucleotides, the CDR3 is TGTGCCAGCAGTCCCGACCTTGGGGGATATCATGTGGGGATCAATGAGCAGTTCTTC. Amino acid sequence: CASSPDLGGYHVGINEQFF.

This clonotype showed up many times. The chain employs TRBV29-1 and TRBJ2-2; the D gene is possibly TRBD1 (6 bases). CDR1 is SQVTM, CDR2 ANQGSEA, per germline. The CDR3 length is 16 residues. Trimming took 2 bases from V and 1 from J, leaving 14 bases between them. This CDR3 reads CSVEIGRGKNTGELFF. For the CDR3, the DNA is TGCAGCGTTGAAATAGGCAGGGGAAAGAACACCGGGGAGCTGTTTTTT.

This clonotype came up many times. The chain joins TRBV10-3 to TRBJ2-3; D is possibly TRBD2 (6 bases). There are 16 residues in the CDR3. Trimming took off 2 bases at V and 0 bases at J, with 12 bases between the two ends. CDR1 and CDR2 (germline): ENHRY, SYGVKD. The CDR3 sequence: CAISEGGEGSTDTQYF. CDR3 nucleotide sequence: TGTGCCATCAGTGAGGGAGGGGAAGGGAGCACAGATACGCAGTATTTT.

In this sample, this clonotype turned up many times. The chain employs TRBV5-1 and TRBJ2-3, with D hard to call. Trimming shortened V by 2 bases and J by 0 bases, and 4 bases separated the two germline ends. Germline loops: CDR1 SGHRS, CDR2 YFSETQ. The CDR3 spans 13 residues. The CDR3 sequence is CASSFMSTDTQYF. CDR3 nucleotides: TGCGCCAGCAGCTTCATGAGCACAGATACGCAGTATTTT. The variable domain in full, with the rest retrieved from reference TRBV5-1 and TRBJ2-3, is KAGVTQTPRYLIKTRGQQVTLSCSPISGHRSVSWYQQTPGQGLQFLFEYFSETQRNKGNFPGRFSGRQFSNSRSEMNVSTLELGDSALYLCASSFMSTDTQYFGPGTRLTVL.

The DNA of the CDR3 is TGTGCCAGCGCTCCCACGGGAGGGGCCAACGTCCTGACTTTC. Its translation is CASAPTGGANVLTF. The chain recombines TRBV6-2 or TRBV6-3 with TRBJ2-6; a possible D gene is TRBD2 (5 bases). CDR3 length: 14 amino acids. V was clipped by 8 bases and J by 4 bases, with 12 bases between them. The germline V gene has CDR1 MNHEY and CDR2 SVGEGT.

The chain couples TRBV28 to TRBJ2-2; 8 nucleotides align to TRBD1. There are 16 residues in the CDR3. CDR1 is MDHEN and CDR2 is SYDVKM in the germline V gene. Trimming at V came to 3 bases and at J to 5 bases, leaving 8 bases not matched to a gene. CDR3 amino acids: CASSFFSGGETGELFF. The CDR3, as DNA: TGTGCCAGCAGTTTTTTTTCAGGGGGCGAAACCGGGGAGCTGTTTTTT.